These 28 T cell receptor beta chains share one sample of origin, sequenced in a study of T cells in Graves' hyperthyroidism and ophthalmopathy. Researchers amplified the TCR beta CDR3 regions from RNA transcripts. When the TCR CDR3 underwent first-round RT-PCR, the HTBI primer set was used. Each CDR3 protein gets one entry after TCRdb re-called the multiplex PCR reads with MiXCR. The profile shows about 640,000 distinct CDR3 sequences, around 20% of them singletons. Sequencing was done on a sample of blood. The receptors derive from a man aged 30 to 39 with Graves' ophthalmopathy.

This chain connects TRBV11-2 to TRBJ2-1, with 11 bases fitting TRBD2. CDR3 length: 16 residues. The ends lost 4 bases at V and 6 bases at J; junction bases unmatched: 8. Germline V gene data show CDR1 as SGHAT and CDR2 as FQNNGV. The CDR3 bases are TGTGCCAGCAGCTCCGCTAGCGGGAGGATTGGCAATGAGCAGTTCTTC. It specifies CASSSASGRIGNEQFF.

The rearrangement links TRBV19 to TRBJ1-6; D remains ambiguous. Germline V gene data show CDR1 as LNHDA and CDR2 as SQIVND (reference sequence). The CDR3 has 16 amino acids. Trimming removed 3 bases at V and 0 bases at J, with 9 bases between. The CDR3 region is CASSIRRSSYNSPLHF. DNA for the CDR3: TGTGCCAGTAGTATCCGCCGGAGCTCCTATAATTCACCCCTCCACTTT.

This clonotype was counted between two and nine times. The V call is TRBV6-1, the J call TRBJ2-6; no clear D. This CDR3 spans 14 amino acids. V gave up 6 bases and J gave up 0 bases, with 6 bases separating them. Germline loops: CDR1 MNHNS, CDR2 SASEGT. The CDR3 reads CASRQLSGANVLTF. The CDR3 nucleotides read TGTGCCAGCAGACAGCTCTCTGGGGCCAACGTCCTGACTTTC.

The CDR3 protein is CSARVGTGGREGEKLFF. The DNA of the CDR3 is TGCAGTGCTAGGGTCGGGACAGGAGGGCGGGAGGGGGAAAAACTGTTTTTT. The V gene is TRBV20-1, the J gene TRBJ1-4; TRBD1 agrees at 8 bases. CDR3 length: 17 amino acids. V trimming: 3 bases; J trimming: 8 bases; junction bases outside the gene matches: 17. Germline V gene sequence: CDR1 DFQATT, CDR2 SNEGSKA (reference sequence).

This clonotype was seen more than once but under ten times. The chain joins TRBV3-1 to TRBJ2-5; D call uncertain. Germline values: CDR1 LGHDT, CDR2 YNNKEL (reference sequence). Trimming removed 0 bases at V and 6 bases at J, with 14 bases between. This CDR3 has 15 amino acids. The CDR3 sequence: CASSQDGLLGKTQYF. The CDR3 DNA sequence: TGTGCCAGCAGCCAAGACGGGCTCCTCGGAAAGACCCAGTACTTC.

This clonotype has only one observation. The genes are TRBV29-1 and TRBJ2-1; 9 bases map to TRBD2. V lost 6 bases, J lost 3 bases, and 12 bases stayed unmatched. The CDR3 has 16 amino acids. CDR1 is SQVTM and CDR2 is ANQGSEA in the germline V gene. CDR3 protein: CSVDLGLAGLYNEQFF. CDR3 nucleotides: TGCAGCGTCGACCTGGGGCTAGCGGGACTCTACAATGAGCAGTTCTTC.

This chain connects TRBV30 to TRBJ2-1; D remains unclear. The CDR3 is 11 residues long. Per germline, CDR1 GTSNPN and CDR2 SVGIG (reference sequence). Between the trimmed V and J ends, which lost 2 bases and 15 bases, there was a span of 14 bases. As DNA, the CDR3 is TGTGCCTGGAGTACCAGTGTCTTTCGGTTCTTC. Its translation is CAWSTSVFRFF.

This clonotype was observed many times. This chain joins TRBV29-1 and TRBJ2-7, with 8 bases aligning to TRBD2. V was pared by 4 bases and J by 3 bases, with 5 bases of the junction left unmatched. There are 13 residues in the CDR3. Germline assignment: CDR1 SQVTM and CDR2 ANQGSEA. DNA of the CDR3: TGCAGCGTTGTGACTAGCGCCAGCTACGAGCAGTACTTC. This gives the protein CSVVTSASYEQYF.

A few counts support this clonotype. The chain carries TRBV20-1 and TRBJ2-5, with 11 bases lining up with TRBD2. The CDR3 runs 17 residues. V gave up 1 base and J gave up 5 bases; unmatched junction bases: 12. Germline V lookup: CDR1 DFQATT, CDR2 SNEGSKA (reference sequence). In DNA, the CDR3 is TGCAGTGCTAGAGCGGTCTATAGCGGGAGGGCCACGGAGACCCAGTACTTC. Its translation: CSARAVYSGRATETQYF.

This clonotype appeared many times. The J gene is TRBJ2-7, the V gene TRBV7-2; maybe TRBD2 (6 bases). The CDR3 consists of 11 residues. Trimming shortened V by 8 bases and J by 5 bases, and 10 bases separated the two germline ends. Looked up from germline, CDR1 is SGHTA and CDR2 is FQGNSA. The CDR3 spells CASAGIHEQYF. The CDR3 DNA is TGTGCCAGCGCGGGAATCCACGAGCAGTACTTC.

V usage is TRBV9 and J usage is TRBJ2-7, with a tentative D call TRBD1 (5 bases). The germline gives CDR1 SGDLS, CDR2 YYNGEE. V dropped 3 bases and J dropped 0 bases, with 7 bases sitting between them. This CDR3 spans 13 amino acids. CDR3 DNA: TGTGCCAGCAGCGAGGGGAACTCCTACGAGCAGTACTTC. Its translation: CASSEGNSYEQYF.

The chain uses TRBV6-9 and TRBJ2-1; 11 bases are a match to TRBD2. The J segment lost 0 bases and the V segment lost 4 bases, leaving 5 bases of the junction unmatched. Looked up from germline, CDR1 is MNHGY and CDR2 is SVAAGI. The CDR3 spans 17 residues. CDR3 in amino acids: CASSFSGRASSYNEQFF. The CDR3 DNA follows: TGTGCCAGCAGTTTTAGCGGGAGGGCCAGCTCCTACAATGAGCAGTTCTTC.

The V and J genes are TRBV7-2 and TRBJ1-6; 7 bases match TRBD1. The ends lost 5 bases at V and 6 bases at J; junction bases unmatched: 10. CDR1 and CDR2 from the germline V gene are SGHTA and FQGNSA. CDR3 length: 16 amino acids. This CDR3 is CASSPRQGGFNSPLHF. The CDR3 nucleotides are TGTGCCAGCAGCCCCCGACAGGGAGGATTTAATTCACCCCTCCACTTT. Full variable domain (outside the CDR3, taken from reference TRBV7-2 and TRBJ1-6): GAGVSQSPSNKVTEKGKDVELRCDPISGHTALYWYRQSLGQGLEFLIYFQGNSAPDKSGLPSDRFSAERTGGSVSTLTIQRTQQEDSAVYLCASSPRQGGFNSPLHFGNGTRLTVT.

The chain employs TRBV2 and TRBJ2-2, with D hard to call. The CDR3 totals 14 residues. V was shortened by 1 base and J by 8 bases, with 11 bases between the two germline ends. From germline, CDR1 is SNHLY and CDR2 FYNNEI. Here the CDR3 DNA reads TGTGCCAGCAGTGAAGGTTCAGGTGGAGGGGAGCTGTTTTTT. This gives the protein CASSEGSGGGELFF.

J is TRBJ1-2 and V is TRBV29-1; a possible D gene is TRBD1 (5 bases). The germline V and J ends were trimmed by 6 bases and 1 base, with 12 bases remaining between them. CDR3 length: 13 amino acids. Germline CDR1 SQVTM, CDR2 ANQGSEA. CDR3 bases: TGCAGCGTCCGGGACGGATTTAACTATGGCTACACCTTC. It specifies CSVRDGFNYGYTF.

The chain couples TRBV2 to TRBJ2-6; D unresolved. The germline V gene has CDR1 SNHLY and CDR2 FYNNEI. Trimming cost V 8 bases and J 0 bases, with 14 bases left between them. There are 16 residues in the CDR3. DNA of the CDR3: TGTGCCAGCCGCAAAGCGCAGCTCTCTGGGGCCAACGTCCTGACTTTC. This sequence encodes CASRKAQLSGANVLTF.

The chain employs TRBV10-3 and TRBJ1-3, with D tentatively TRBD1 (6 bases). Germline V gene sequence: CDR1 ENHRY, CDR2 SYGVKD. V was clipped by 8 bases and J by 0 bases, with 14 bases between them. The CDR3 loop spans 15 amino acids. CDR3: CAIGFGQNSGNTIYF. CDR3 DNA: TGTGCCATCGGCTTCGGACAGAACTCTGGAAACACCATATATTTT.

This clonotype was picked up many times. This rearrangement joins TRBV7-3 to TRBJ2-1; 8 bases agree with TRBD1. The germline gives CDR1 SGHTA, CDR2 FQGTGA. The CDR3 covers 15 residues. V lost 4 bases to trimming and J lost 3 bases; unmatched junction nucleotides: 5. The CDR3, as DNA: TGTGCCAGCAGCTCACAGGGGGTGCACTACAATGAGCAGTTCTTC. Translated, it gives CASSSQGVHYNEQFF. The full variable domain, rest sourced from reference TRBV7-3 and TRBJ2-1, is GAGVSQTPSNKVTEKGKYVELRCDPISGHTALYWYRQSLGQGPEFLIYFQGTGAADDSGLPNDRFFAVRPEGSVSTLKIQRTERGDSAVYLCASSSQGVHYNEQFFGPGTRLTVL.

The genes are TRBV28 and TRBJ2-5; TRBD2 matches 12 bases. V trimming: 6 bases; J trimming: 5 bases; junction bases outside the gene matches: 7. CDR1 MDHEN and CDR2 SYDVKM come from the germline V gene. This CDR3 contains 15 residues. In nucleotides, the CDR3 is TGTGCCAGCAGCCCTAGCGGGAGGGCTTTTGAGACCCAGTACTTC. Amino acids: CASSPSGRAFETQYF.

The sample holds many counts of this clonotype. The rearrangement uses TRBV7-2 and TRBJ1-1; 8 bases align to TRBD1. This CDR3 has 15 residues. J gave up 4 bases and V 5 bases, and 9 bases lay outside the gene matches. The germline V gene has CDR1 SGHTA and CDR2 FQGNSA. The CDR3 loop reads CASSTDRGVSTEAFF. CDR3 DNA: TGTGCCAGCAGCACCGACAGGGGTGTAAGCACTGAAGCTTTCTTT.

The chain recombines TRBV12-3 or TRBV12-4 with TRBJ2-2; a weak D match, TRBD1 (6 bases). Trimming took 5 bases from V and 10 from J, leaving 11 bases between them. The CDR3 contains 12 residues. CDR3 in DNA: TGTGCCAGCAGTCCGACAGGCGCGGAGCTGTTTTTT. It specifies CASSPTGAELFF.

This chain joins TRBV3-1 and TRBJ2-2, with 7 bases matching TRBD2. This CDR3 contains 15 residues. The V and J ends lost 3 bases and 4 bases, in that order; junction bases with no gene match: 5. Looked up from germline, CDR1 is LGHDT and CDR2 is YNNKEL (reference sequence). The CDR3: CASSHPGGGTGELFF. The CDR3 nucleotides read TGTGCCAGCAGCCACCCCGGCGGGGGCACCGGGGAGCTGTTTTTT.

This clonotype showed up just a few times. The J gene is TRBJ2-1, the V gene TRBV9; the match to TRBD2 covers 11 bases. The CDR3 consists of 16 residues. V dropped 4 bases and J dropped 9; count of bases not matched to a gene: 12. Germline V lookup: CDR1 SGDLS, CDR2 YYNGEE. CDR3 sequence: CASSPLTSGVGGEQFF. The DNA for the CDR3 is TGTGCCAGCAGCCCCCTGACTAGCGGGGTGGGAGGTGAGCAGTTCTTC.

This clonotype was seen a handful of times. The chain has TRBV12-3 or TRBV12-4 and TRBJ2-7; TRBD1 aligns across 9 bases. This CDR3 region has 15 residues. V lost 5 bases to trimming and J lost 1 base; unmatched junction nucleotides: 6. The CDR3 nucleotides are TGTGCCAGCAGTATTCGACAGGGGGATTCCTACGAGCAGTACTTC. Translation gives CASSIRQGDSYEQYF.

The rearrangement uses TRBV2 and TRBJ2-3, with D unclear. Germline CDR1 SNHLY, CDR2 FYNNEI. Trimming stripped 4 bases from V and 4 bases from J, with 6 bases between. The CDR3 loop spans 12 amino acids. The CDR3 here is CASSAWADTQYF. The CDR3 DNA reads TGTGCCAGCAGTGCCTGGGCAGATACGCAGTATTTT. The full variable domain, rest sourced from reference TRBV2 and TRBJ2-3, is EPEVTQTPSHQVTQMGQEVILRCVPISNHLYFYWYRQILGQKVEFLVSFYNNEISEKSEIFDDQFSVERPDGSNFTLKIRSTKLEDSAMYFCASSAWADTQYFGPGTRLTVL.

This clonotype was recorded a few times. This sequence joins TRBV7-9 and TRBJ2-2, with D perhaps TRBD2 (7 bases). The CDR3 runs to 14 residues. V was trimmed by 10 bases and J by 7 bases, leaving 19 bases between them. In germline, CDR1 is SEHNR, CDR2 FQNEAQ (reference sequence). CDR3 in DNA: TGTGCCATTCAGGGAGGGGGGCGTCACGGGGAGCTGTTTTTT. Its translation: CAIQGGGRHGELFF.

This clonotype showed up many times. This chain joins TRBV12-3 or TRBV12-4 and TRBJ2-2; D may correspond to TRBD1 or TRBD2 (7 bases each). The CDR3 is 16 amino acids. The germline V and J ends were trimmed by 5 bases and 0 bases, with 13 bases remaining between them. The CDR3 DNA is TGTGCCAGCAGTGTCAGGGGGGGTGCGAACACCGGGGAGCTGTTTTTT. Translated: CASSVRGGANTGELFF.

This clonotype showed up just a few times. The chain couples TRBV7-2 to TRBJ1-2; D uncertain. The CDR3 has 14 residues. V was clipped by 2 bases and J by 2 bases, with 9 bases between them. CDR1 and CDR2 (germline): SGHTA, FQGNSA. For the CDR3, the DNA is TGTGCCAGCAGCTTATATCGGCCGAACTATGGCTACACCTTC. This gives the protein CASSLYRPNYGYTF.